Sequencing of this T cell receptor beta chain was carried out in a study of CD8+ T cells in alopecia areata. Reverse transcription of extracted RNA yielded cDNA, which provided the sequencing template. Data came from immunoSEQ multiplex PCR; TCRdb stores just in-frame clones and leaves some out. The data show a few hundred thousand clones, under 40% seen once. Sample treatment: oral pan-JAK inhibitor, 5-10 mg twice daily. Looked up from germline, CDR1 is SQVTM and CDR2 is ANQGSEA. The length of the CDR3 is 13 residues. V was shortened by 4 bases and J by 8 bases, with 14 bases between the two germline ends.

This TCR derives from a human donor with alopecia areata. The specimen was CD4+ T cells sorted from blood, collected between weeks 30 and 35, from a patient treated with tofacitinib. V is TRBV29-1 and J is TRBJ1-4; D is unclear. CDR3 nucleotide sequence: TGCAGCGTTGGTTGGGGTGCGGGGGAAAAACTGTTTTTT. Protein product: CSVGWGAGEKLFF.